This record covers a single T cell receptor (beta chain). Its binding antigen is unknown. Nothing much larger sits one base from this clone, and base qualities are not available. In the ViraFEST assay, PBMC were stimulated with viral peptide pools, and antigen-specific CD4+ T cell clonotypes were then identified by expansion using TCR sequencing. After around 10 days of culture, CD4+ T cells were isolated with the EasySep CD4+ T cell isolation kit. Two doses of either the BNT162b2 or the mRNA-1273 mRNA SARS-CoV-2 vaccine were administered to participants. The absence of prior SARS-CoV-2 infection in healthy vaccine recipients was confirmed by negative nucleocapsid antibodies before and after vaccination. Each well held two million PBMC cultured in IMDM containing roughly 5% human AB serum, about 10 IU/ml IL-2 and gentamicin, along with around 9.4 ug/ml peptides. On days 3 and 7, half of the culture medium was replaced with fresh IL-2-containing medium. Unless noted otherwise, every peptide stimulation condition was cultured in triplicate wells. PBMC were separated from whole blood using Ficoll-Paque Plus gradient centrifugation and were then either cryopreserved at -140C or used fresh. The spike proteins of SARS-CoV-2 and of the common cold coronaviruses HCoV-NL63, HCoV-OC43 and HCoV-229E were spanned by overlapping peptide pools. Genomic DNA was extracted from cultured CD4+ T cells with the QIAamp micro DNA kit.

The sample originates from a study of vaccination effects on CD4 cells after COVID-19 (dated by TCRdb to the early 2020s). Describing the broader study: Post-vaccine samples across the study were collected a median of 72 days after the second dose, with a range of 14 to 241. The study compared SARS-CoV-2 spike-specific CD4+ TCR repertoires before and after mRNA vaccination in COVID-19 convalescent patients and infection-naive vaccine recipients. Altogether, 10 COVID-19 convalescent patients and several SARS-CoV-2-naive healthy vaccine recipients made up the full study. Cultures from other donors in the study were sequenced with the Oncomine TCR Beta short-read assay on an Illumina iSeq 100.

The method behind the library was the immunoSEQ multiplex PCR assay. DNA from the cultured and isolated CD4+ T cells underwent TCR beta CDR3 sequencing. From the authors' description of their analysis: The analysis removed non-productive TCR sequences, trimmed reads to the CDR3 region, and retained only CDR3s that were 7 or more amino acids long. Antigen-specific clonotypes were identified with the MANAFEST web app by comparing expansion in peptide wells against reference cultures. To be called positive, a clone needed expansion at FDR<0.05 compared with the reference and with all other wells, an odds ratio greater than 5, and a frequency greater than 0.1% in two replicate wells. Clonotypes significantly expanded in SARS-CoV-2 spike wells and in at least one common cold coronavirus spike condition were defined as cross-reactive. CDR3 similarity was assessed by Levenshtein distance with the stringdist R package, and unrooted trees were built with ape in R 3.6.1. TCRdb provides this immuneACCESS table in a form limited to in-frame rearrangements. Some clones are lacking; in checked studies, under half of them reflect an unresolved V gene, and why the rest are absent is not known. V and J calls and clone size are given by that table; D and trimming were obtained from the DNA. The sample includes about 59,000 clones, with about 73% observed a single time. Approximately 1.9% of the sample goes to the ten largest clones.

Overall study outcomes, separate from this receptor: The study was limited by a small number of convalescent patients and lacked early post-infection timepoints. In healthy vaccine recipients, vaccine-induced clones were almost all SARS-CoV-2 mono-reactive, with only 1 of 255 cross-reactive with common cold coronaviruses. Both infection-induced and vaccine-induced clones contracted markedly at late post-vaccination timepoints, which is consistent with waning T cell responses.

CDR1 and CDR2, looked up from the germline V gene, are MNHEY and SVGAGI. The V end gives up 8 bases and the J end 5 bases, leaving 9 bases in the junction not matched to a gene. The CDR3 numbers 14 residues from cysteine through valine. The only DNA kept is the CDR3, 42 bases in frame from the first base. The material sequenced was CD4+ T cells from PBMCs cultured with HCoV-OC43 spike peptides, taken after COVID-19 vaccination. The cell subset or site label of this sample denotes: HCoV-OC43 spike overlapping peptide pool stimulation. This receptor was taken from a human donor who received a COVID-19 vaccine. This chain is built from TRBV6-5 and TRBJ2-7, with TRBD1 matching 10 junction bases. At the DNA level, the sequence is TGTGCCAGCGGAACCGGGACAGGGGAAAACGAGCAGTACGTC. Its translation is CASGTGTGENEQYV.